A single sample is the source of the 4 T cell receptor beta chains below, sequenced in a study of shared clonotypes between healthy human individuals. This table comes from immunoSEQ multiplex PCR, and its TCRdb copy is limited to in-frame clones, with some not included. Of approximately 2.5 million clones in the sample, under 95% are singletons; the top ten hold about 0.39%. Specimen: naive CD4+ T cells from PBMCs. Subset reported: CD45RA+ positively selected. These receptors were collected from a man aged 18 to 30 in good health. Some clones in this sample may be carry-over from other donors' samples.

The chain combines TRBV19 with TRBJ2-1; 11 positions match TRBD2. The CDR3 is made up of 15 amino acids. CDR1 is LNHDA and CDR2 is SQIVND in the germline V gene (reference sequence). Trimming removed 5 bases from V and 6 bases from J; junction bases left unmatched: 6. CDR3 sequence reads: CASSPQGLAGNEQFF. The CDR3 nucleotides are TGTGCCAGTAGTCCCCAAGGACTAGCGGGCAATGAGCAGTTCTTC.

V usage is TRBV5-1 and J usage is TRBJ2-7; D not resolved. Germline V lookup: CDR1 SGHRS, CDR2 YFSETQ. The CDR3 is made up of 14 amino acids. Trimming removed 4 bases at V and 2 bases at J, with 13 bases between. The CDR3 DNA reads TGCGCCAGCAGCCCCCTGGGAACCGCCTACGAGCAGTACTTC. This translates into CASSPLGTAYEQYF.

The rearrangement joins TRBV4-2 to TRBJ2-7, with TRBD2 matching over 13 bases. The CDR3 loop spans 17 amino acids. Germline V gene sequence: CDR1 LGHNA, CDR2 YNFKEQ. Unmatched junction bases numbered 10, after V lost 3 bases and J lost 5 bases. CDR3 protein: CASSHKPRLAGGHEQYF. As DNA, the CDR3 is TGTGCCAGCAGCCATAAACCTAGACTAGCGGGAGGCCACGAGCAGTACTTC.

The rearrangement links TRBV5-1 to TRBJ1-1; weak D call: TRBD1 (6 bases). Germline CDR1 is SGHRS and CDR2 is YFSETQ. The CDR3 is made up of 14 amino acids. Trimming shortened V by 4 bases and J by 4 bases, and 14 bases separated the two germline ends. The chain's CDR3 is CASSIQGQSTEAFF. In DNA form, the CDR3 reads TGCGCCAGCAGCATACAGGGCCAGAGCACTGAAGCTTTCTTT.